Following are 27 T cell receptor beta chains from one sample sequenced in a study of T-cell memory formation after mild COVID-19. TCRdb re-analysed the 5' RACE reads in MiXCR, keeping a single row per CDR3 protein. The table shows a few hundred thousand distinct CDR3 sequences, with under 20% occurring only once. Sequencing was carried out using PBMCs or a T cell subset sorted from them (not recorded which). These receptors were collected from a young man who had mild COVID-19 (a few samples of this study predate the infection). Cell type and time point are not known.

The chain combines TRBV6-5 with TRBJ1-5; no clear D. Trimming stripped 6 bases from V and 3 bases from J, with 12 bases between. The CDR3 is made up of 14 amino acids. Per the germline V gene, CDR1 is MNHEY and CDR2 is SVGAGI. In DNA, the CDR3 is TGTGCCAGCAGCCTAGACGCCGTCAATCAGCCCCAGCATTTT. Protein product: CASSLDAVNQPQHF.

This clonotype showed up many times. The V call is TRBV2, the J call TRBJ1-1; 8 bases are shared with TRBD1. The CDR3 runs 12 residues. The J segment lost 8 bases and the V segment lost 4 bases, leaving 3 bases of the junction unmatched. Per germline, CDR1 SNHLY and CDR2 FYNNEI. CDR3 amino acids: CASSGSGGEAFF. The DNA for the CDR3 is TGTGCCAGCAGTGGTTCAGGGGGCGAAGCTTTCTTT.

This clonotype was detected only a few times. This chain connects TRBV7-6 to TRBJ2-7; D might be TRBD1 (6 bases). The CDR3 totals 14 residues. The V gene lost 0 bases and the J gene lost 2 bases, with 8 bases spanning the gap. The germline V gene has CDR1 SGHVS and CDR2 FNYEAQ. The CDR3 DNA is TGTGCCAGCAGCTTAGCACAGGGAACCTACGAGCAGTACTTC. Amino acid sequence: CASSLAQGTYEQYF. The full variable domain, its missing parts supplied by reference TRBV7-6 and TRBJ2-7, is GAGVSQSPRYKVTKRGQDVALRCDPISGHVSLYWYRQALGQGPEFLTYFNYEAQQDKSGLPNDRFSAERPEGSISTLTIQRTEQRDSAMYRCASSLAQGTYEQYFGPGTRLTVT.

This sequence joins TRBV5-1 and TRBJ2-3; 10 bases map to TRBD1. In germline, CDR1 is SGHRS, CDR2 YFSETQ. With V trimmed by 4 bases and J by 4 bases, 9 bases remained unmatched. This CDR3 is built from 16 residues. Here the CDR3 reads CASSPPTGTGADTQYF. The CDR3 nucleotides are TGCGCCAGCAGCCCACCGACCGGGACAGGGGCAGATACGCAGTATTTT.

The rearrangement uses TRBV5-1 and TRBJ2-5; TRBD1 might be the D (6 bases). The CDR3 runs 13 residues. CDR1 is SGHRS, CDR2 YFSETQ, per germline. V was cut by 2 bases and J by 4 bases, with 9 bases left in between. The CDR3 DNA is TGCGCCAGCAGCTTAGCCAGGGGAGAGACCCAGTACTTC. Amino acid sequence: CASSLARGETQYF.

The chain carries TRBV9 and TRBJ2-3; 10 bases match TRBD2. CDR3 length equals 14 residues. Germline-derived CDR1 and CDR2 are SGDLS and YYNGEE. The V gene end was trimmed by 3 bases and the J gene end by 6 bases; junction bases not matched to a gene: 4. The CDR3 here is CASSALAGVDTQYF. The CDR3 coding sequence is TGTGCCAGCAGCGCCCTAGCGGGGGTTGATACGCAGTATTTT.

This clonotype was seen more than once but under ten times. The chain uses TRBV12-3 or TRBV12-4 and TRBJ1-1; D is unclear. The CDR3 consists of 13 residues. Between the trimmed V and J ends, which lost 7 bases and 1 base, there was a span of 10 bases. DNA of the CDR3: TGTGCCAGCACCCTTCTGGGGAACACTGAAGCTTTCTTT. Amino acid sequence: CASTLLGNTEAFF.

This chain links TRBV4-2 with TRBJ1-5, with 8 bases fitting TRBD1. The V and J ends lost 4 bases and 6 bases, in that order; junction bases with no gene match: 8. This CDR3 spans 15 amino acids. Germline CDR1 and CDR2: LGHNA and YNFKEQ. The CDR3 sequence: CASSRSTGEGQPQHF. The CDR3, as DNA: TGTGCCAGCAGCCGATCGACAGGGGAGGGTCAGCCCCAGCATTTT.

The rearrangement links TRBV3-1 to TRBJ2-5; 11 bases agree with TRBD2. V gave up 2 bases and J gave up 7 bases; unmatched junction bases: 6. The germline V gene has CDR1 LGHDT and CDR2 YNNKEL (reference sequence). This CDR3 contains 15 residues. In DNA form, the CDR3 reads TGTGCCAGCAGCCAAACCGGGACTAGCGGCAGGACCCAGTACTTC. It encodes CASSQTGTSGRTQYF.

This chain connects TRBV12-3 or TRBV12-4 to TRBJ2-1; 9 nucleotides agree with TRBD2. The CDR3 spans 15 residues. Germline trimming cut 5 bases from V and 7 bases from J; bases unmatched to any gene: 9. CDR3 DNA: TGTGCCAGCAGTACCGGGGCGGGGGGGCTTAATGAGCAGTTCTTC. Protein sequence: CASSTGAGGLNEQFF.

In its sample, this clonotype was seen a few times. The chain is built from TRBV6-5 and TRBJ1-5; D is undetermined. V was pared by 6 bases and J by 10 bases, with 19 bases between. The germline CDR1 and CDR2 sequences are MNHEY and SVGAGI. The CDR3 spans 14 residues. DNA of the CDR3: TGTGCCAGCAGAAACGGACCCCATACCAATCCCCAGCATTTT. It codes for CASRNGPHTNPQHF.

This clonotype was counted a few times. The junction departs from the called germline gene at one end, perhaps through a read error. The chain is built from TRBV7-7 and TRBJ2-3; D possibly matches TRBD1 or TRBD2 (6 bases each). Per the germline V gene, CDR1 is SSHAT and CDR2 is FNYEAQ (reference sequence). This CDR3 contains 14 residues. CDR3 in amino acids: CASSQTGRTDTQYF. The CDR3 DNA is TGTGCTAGCAGCCAAACAGGGAGGACAGATACGCAGTATTTT.

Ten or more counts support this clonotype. As DNA, the CDR3 is TGTGCCAGCAGTTTAGAACAGCTCACAGATACGCAGTATTTT. Amino acids: CASSLEQLTDTQYF. The chain uses TRBV28 and TRBJ2-3; no firm D call. The CDR3 covers 14 residues. V was pared by 2 bases and J by 2 bases, with 8 bases between. Germline CDR1 reads MDHEN; CDR2 reads SYDVKM.

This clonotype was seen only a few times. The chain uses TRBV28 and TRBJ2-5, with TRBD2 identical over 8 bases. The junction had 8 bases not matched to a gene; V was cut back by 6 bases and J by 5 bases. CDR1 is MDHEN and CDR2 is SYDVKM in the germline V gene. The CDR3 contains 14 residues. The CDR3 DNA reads TGTGCCAGCAGAGGCGGGGGGCTGGGGGAGACCCAGTACTTC. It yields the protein CASRGGGLGETQYF.

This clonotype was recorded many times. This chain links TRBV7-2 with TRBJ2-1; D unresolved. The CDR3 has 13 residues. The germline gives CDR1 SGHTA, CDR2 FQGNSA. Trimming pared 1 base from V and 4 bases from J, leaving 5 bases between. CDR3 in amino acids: CASSLGAYNEQFF. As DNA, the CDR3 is TGTGCCAGCAGCTTAGGGGCGTACAATGAGCAGTTCTTC.

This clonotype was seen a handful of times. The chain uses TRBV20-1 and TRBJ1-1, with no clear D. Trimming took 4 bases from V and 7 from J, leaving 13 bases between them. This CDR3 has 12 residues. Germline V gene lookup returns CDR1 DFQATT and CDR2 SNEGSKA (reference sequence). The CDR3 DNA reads TGCAGTGCTAAGGCCTCCGCCGTTGAAGCTTTCTTT. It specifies CSAKASAVEAFF.

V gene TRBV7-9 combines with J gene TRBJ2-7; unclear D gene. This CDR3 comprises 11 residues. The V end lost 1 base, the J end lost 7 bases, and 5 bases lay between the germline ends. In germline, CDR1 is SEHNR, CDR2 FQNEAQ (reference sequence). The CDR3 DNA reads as TGTGCCAGCAGCTTAGTACAGGAGCAGTACTTC. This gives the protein CASSLVQEQYF.

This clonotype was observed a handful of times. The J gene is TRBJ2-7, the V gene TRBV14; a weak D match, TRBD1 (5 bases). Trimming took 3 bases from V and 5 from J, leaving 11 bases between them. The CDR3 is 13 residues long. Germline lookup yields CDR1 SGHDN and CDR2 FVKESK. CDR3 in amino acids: CASSHQTAHEQYV. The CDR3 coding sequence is TGTGCCAGCAGCCATCAGACAGCTCACGAGCAGTACGTC.

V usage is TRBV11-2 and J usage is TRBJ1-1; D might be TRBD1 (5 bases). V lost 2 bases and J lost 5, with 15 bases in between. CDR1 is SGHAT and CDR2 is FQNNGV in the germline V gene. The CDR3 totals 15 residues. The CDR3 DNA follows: TGTGCCAGCAGCTTATCGACCTTGGGGCGGACTGAAGCTTTCTTT. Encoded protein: CASSLSTLGRTEAFF.

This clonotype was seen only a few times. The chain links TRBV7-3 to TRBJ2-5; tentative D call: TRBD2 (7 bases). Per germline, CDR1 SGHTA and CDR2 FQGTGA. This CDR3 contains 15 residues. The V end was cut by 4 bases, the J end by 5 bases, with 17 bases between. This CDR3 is CASSSSGTTGETQYF. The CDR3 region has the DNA TGTGCCAGCAGCTCCTCCGGGACTACAGGGGAGACCCAGTACTTC. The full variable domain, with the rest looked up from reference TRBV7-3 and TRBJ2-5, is GAGVSQTPSNKVTEKGKYVELRCDPISGHTALYWYRQSLGQGPEFLIYFQGTGAADDSGLPNDRFFAVRPEGSVSTLKIQRTERGDSAVYLCASSSSGTTGETQYFGPGTRLLVL.

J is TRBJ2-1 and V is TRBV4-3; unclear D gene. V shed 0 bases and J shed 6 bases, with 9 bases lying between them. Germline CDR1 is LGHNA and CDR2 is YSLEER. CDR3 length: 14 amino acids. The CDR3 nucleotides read TGCGCCAGCAGCCAAGAGGGCCGATCCAATGAGCAGTTCTTC. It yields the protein CASSQEGRSNEQFF.

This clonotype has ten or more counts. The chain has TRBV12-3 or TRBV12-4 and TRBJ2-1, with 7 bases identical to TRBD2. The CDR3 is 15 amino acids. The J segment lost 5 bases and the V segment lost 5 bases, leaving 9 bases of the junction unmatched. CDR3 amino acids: CASSAPSGPNNEQFF. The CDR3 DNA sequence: TGTGCCAGCAGTGCACCTAGCGGACCTAACAATGAGCAGTTCTTC.

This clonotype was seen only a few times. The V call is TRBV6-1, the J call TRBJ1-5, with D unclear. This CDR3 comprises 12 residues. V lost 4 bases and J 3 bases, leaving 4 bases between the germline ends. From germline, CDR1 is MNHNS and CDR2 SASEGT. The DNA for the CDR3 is TGTGCCAGCAGTGCAGACAATCAGCCCCAGCATTTT. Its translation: CASSADNQPQHF.

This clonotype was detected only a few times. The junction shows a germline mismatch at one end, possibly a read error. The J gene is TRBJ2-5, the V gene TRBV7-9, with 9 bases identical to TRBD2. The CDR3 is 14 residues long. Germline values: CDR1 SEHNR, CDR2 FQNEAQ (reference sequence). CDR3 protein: CATSGGTVQETQYF. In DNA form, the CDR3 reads TGTGCCACCAGCGGGGGGACCGTACAAGAGACCCAGTACTTC.

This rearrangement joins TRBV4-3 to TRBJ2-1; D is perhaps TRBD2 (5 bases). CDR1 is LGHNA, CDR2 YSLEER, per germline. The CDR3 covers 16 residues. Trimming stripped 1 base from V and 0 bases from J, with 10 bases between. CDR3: CASSQGLEGSYNEQFF. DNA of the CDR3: TGCGCCAGCAGCCAAGGTCTCGAGGGCTCCTACAATGAGCAGTTCTTC.

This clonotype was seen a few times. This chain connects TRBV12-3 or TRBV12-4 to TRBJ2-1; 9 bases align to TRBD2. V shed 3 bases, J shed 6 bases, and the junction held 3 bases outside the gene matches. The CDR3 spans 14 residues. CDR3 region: CASSFFSGGNEQFF. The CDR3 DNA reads TGTGCCAGCAGTTTCTTTAGCGGGGGCAATGAGCAGTTCTTC.

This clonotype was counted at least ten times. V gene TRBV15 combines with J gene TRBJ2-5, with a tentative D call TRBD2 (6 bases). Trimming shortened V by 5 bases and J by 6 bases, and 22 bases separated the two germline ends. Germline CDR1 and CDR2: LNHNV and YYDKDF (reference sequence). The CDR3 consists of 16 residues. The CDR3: CATSPLEGDSSQTQYF. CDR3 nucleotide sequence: TGTGCCACCAGCCCCCTAGAAGGGGACTCTTCGCAGACCCAGTACTTC.